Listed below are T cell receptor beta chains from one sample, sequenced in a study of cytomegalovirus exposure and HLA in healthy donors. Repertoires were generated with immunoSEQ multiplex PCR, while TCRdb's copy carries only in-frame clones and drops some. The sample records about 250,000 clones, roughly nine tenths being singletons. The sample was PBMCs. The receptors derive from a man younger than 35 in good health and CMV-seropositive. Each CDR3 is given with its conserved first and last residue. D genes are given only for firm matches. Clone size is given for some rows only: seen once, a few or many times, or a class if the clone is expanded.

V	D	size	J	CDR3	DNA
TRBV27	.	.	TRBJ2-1	CASSSWDERDGNEQFF	TGTGCCAGCAGCAGCTGGGACGAACGAGACGGCAATGAGCAGTTCTTC
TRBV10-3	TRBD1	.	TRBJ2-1	CAIRDDRGNNEQFF	TGTGCCATCAGGGATGACAGGGGCAACAATGAGCAGTTCTTC
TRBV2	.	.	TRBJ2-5	CASRENRDGQETQYF	TGTGCCAGCAGGGAGAACCGGGACGGCCAAGAGACCCAGTACTTC
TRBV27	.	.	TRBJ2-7	CASSYPTRMVDEQYF	TGTGCCAGCAGTTACCCGACTAGAATGGTCGACGAGCAGTACTTC
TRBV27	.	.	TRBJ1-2	CASRNRDGPYGYTF	TGTGCCAGCCGCAACCGGGACGGGCCGTATGGCTACACCTTC
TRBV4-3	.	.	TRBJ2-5	CASSQDKGKGETQYF	TGCGCCAGCAGCCAAGATAAAGGGAAAGGAGAGACCCAGTACTTC
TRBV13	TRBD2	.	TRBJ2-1	CASSTQMGLAGREQFF	TGTGCCAGCAGCACACAGATGGGACTAGCGGGAAGAGAGCAGTTCTTC
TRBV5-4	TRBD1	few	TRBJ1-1	CASSLGQGRIEAFF	TGTGCCAGCAGCCTCGGACAGGGAAGGATTGAAGCTTTCTTT
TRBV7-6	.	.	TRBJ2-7	CASSLEGGSGYEQYF	TGTGCCAGCAGCTTAGAGGGTGGGAGTGGCTACGAGCAGTACTTC
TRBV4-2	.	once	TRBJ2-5	CASSQDWGGMGTQYF	TGTGCCAGCAGCCAAGATTGGGGCGGTATGGGGACCCAGTACTTC
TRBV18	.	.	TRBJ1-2	CASSPPSTAHGYTF	TGTGCCAGCTCACCACCTTCGACAGCACATGGCTACACCTTC
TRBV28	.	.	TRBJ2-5	CASSFRLYQETQYF	TGTGCCAGCAGTTTTCGACTGTACCAAGAGACCCAGTACTTC
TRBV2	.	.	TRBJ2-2	CASSEWEAGTEKNTGELFF	TGTGCCAGCAGTGAATGGGAGGCTGGGACGGAAAAGAACACCGGGGAGCTGTTTTTT
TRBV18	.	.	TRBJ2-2	CASSPREDGELFF	TGTGCCAGCTCACCGAGGGAAGACGGGGAGCTGTTTTTT
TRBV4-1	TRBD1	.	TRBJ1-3	CASSETTGSGNTIYF	TGCGCCAGCAGCGAAACGACAGGGAGCGGAAACACCATATATTTT
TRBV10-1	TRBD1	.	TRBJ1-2	CASSQTGTYGYTF	TGCGCCAGCAGCCAGACAGGGACCTATGGCTACACCTTC
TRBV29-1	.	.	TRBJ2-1	CSVVSLLNSRNEQFF	TGCAGCGTTGTCAGTCTCCTAAATAGTCGCAATGAGCAGTTCTTC
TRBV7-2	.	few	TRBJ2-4	CASSLTSQGRGKNIQYF	TGTGCCAGCAGCTTGACGTCACAGGGTAGGGGCAAAAACATTCAGTACTTC
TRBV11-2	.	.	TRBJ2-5	CASSLDLALETQYF	TGTGCCAGCAGCTTAGATCTGGCCTTAGAGACCCAGTACTTC
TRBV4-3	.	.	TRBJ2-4	CASSQELGAGKNIQYF	TGCGCCAGCAGCCAAGAGTTGGGGGCTGGCAAAAACATTCAGTACTTC
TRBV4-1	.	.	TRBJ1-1	CASSQGGRDEAFF	TGCGCCAGCAGCCAAGGAGGGAGGGATGAAGCTTTCTTT
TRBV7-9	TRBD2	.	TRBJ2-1	CASTTLAGDYNEQFF	TGTGCCAGCACCACACTAGCGGGGGACTACAATGAGCAGTTCTTC
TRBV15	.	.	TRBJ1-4	CATSTNRDRNEKLFF	TGTGCCACCAGCACGAACCGGGACCGCAACGAAAAACTGTTTTTT
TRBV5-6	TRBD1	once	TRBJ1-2	CASSTTGSYGYTF	TGTGCCAGCAGTACGACAGGGAGCTATGGCTACACCTTC
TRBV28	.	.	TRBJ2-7	CASSSARTAPSYEQYF	TGTGCCAGCAGCAGTGCCCGGACCGCACCGTCCTACGAGCAGTACTTC
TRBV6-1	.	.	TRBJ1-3	CASSEGPGNTIYF	TGTGCCAGCAGTGAGGGACCCGGAAACACCATATATTTT
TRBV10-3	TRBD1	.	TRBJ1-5	CAIGTGLNQPQHF	TGTGCCATCGGGACAGGGCTGAATCAGCCCCAGCATTTT
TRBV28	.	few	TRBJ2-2	CASSPHENTGELFF	TGTGCCAGCAGTCCCCACGAGAACACCGGGGAGCTGTTTTTT
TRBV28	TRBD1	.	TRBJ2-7	CASRSTGQGNSYEQYF	TGTGCCAGCAGATCTACGGGACAGGGTAACTCCTACGAGCAGTACTTC
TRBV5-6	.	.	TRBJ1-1	CASSLGGLNTEAFF	TGTGCCAGCAGCTTGGGGGGCTTGAACACTGAAGCTTTCTTT
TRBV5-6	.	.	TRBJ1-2	CASSLASDRGGDYTF	TGTGCCAGCAGCTTGGCCTCGGATAGGGGGGGAGACTACACCTTC
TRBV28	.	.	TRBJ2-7	CASRRDGSPYF	TGTGCCAGCAGACGAGACGGGAGTCCGTACTTC
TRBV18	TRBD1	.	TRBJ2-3	CASSPLRTGGSTDTQYF	TGTGCCAGCTCACCTTTGCGAACAGGGGGAAGCACAGATACGCAGTATTTT
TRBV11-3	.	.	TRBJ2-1	CASSPDLSPYNEQFF	TGTGCCAGCAGCCCTGACCTGTCACCCTACAATGAGCAGTTCTTC
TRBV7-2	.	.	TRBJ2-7	CASSPGTLNEQYF	TGTGCCAGCAGCCCCGGGACACTCAACGAGCAGTACTTC
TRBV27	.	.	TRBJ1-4	CASSLTYRHEKLFF	TGTGCCAGCAGTTTAACTTATCGGCATGAAAAACTGTTTTTT
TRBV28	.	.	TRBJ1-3	CASSFLPGGKDGNTIYF	TGTGCCAGCAGTTTCCTCCCCGGGGGGAAGGATGGAAACACCATATATTTT
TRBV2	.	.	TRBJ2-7	CASSGQNRDLYEQYF	TGTGCCAGCAGTGGCCAGAACAGGGATTTGTACGAGCAGTACTTC
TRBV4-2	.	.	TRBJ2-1	CASSQAARGYNEQFF	TGTGCCAGCAGCCAAGCGGCTAGAGGATACAATGAGCAGTTCTTC
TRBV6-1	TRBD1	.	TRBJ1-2	CASSEPGTGGYGYTF	TGTGCCAGCAGTGAACCGGGGACAGGGGGCTATGGCTACACCTTC
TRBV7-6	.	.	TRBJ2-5	CASSLGLAAQETQYF	TGTGCCAGCAGCTTAGGCCTGGCCGCTCAAGAGACCCAGTACTTC
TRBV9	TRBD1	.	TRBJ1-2	CASSVGTGAISNYGYTF	TGTGCCAGCAGCGTGGGGACAGGGGCGATTTCTAACTATGGCTACACCTTC
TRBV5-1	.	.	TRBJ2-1	CASSLGTGYNEQFF	TGCGCCAGCAGCCTAGGGACTGGATACAATGAGCAGTTCTTC
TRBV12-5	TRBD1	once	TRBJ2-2	CASAFRDSKVPGELFF	TGTGCTAGTGCCTTTCGGGACAGTAAAGTACCCGGGGAGCTGTTTTTT
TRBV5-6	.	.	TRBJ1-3	CASSPFGLGNTIYF	TGTGCCAGCAGCCCCTTTGGGCTTGGAAACACCATATATTTT